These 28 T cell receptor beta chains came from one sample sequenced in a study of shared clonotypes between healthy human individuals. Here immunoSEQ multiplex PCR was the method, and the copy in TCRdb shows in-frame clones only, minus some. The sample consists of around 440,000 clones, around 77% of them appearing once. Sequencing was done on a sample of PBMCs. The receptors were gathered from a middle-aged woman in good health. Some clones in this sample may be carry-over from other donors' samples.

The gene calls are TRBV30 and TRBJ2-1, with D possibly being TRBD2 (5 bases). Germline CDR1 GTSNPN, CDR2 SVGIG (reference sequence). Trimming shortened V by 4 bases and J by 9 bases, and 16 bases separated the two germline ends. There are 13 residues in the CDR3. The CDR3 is CAWNVLVLGEQFF. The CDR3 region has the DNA TGTGCCTGGAATGTACTAGTTTTAGGTGAGCAGTTCTTC.

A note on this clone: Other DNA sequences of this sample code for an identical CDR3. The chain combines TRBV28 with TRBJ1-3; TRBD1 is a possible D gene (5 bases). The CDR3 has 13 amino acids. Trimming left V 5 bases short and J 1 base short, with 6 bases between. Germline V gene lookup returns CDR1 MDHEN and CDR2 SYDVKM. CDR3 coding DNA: TGTGCCAGCAGTCGGGGGTCTGGAAACACCATATATTTT. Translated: CASSRGSGNTIYF. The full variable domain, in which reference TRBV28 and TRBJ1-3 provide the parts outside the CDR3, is DVKVTQSSRYLVKRTGEKVFLECVQDMDHENMFWYRQDPGLGLRLIYFSYDVKMKEKGDIPEGYSVSREKKERFSLILESASTNQTSMYLCASSRGSGNTIYFGEGSWLTVV.

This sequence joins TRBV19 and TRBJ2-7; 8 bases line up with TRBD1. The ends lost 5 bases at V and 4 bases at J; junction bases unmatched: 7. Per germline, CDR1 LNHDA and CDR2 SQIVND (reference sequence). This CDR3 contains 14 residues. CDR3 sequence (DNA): TGTGCCAGTAGTTCGCAGGGGGCGGTTTACGAGCAGTACTTC. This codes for CASSSQGAVYEQYF.

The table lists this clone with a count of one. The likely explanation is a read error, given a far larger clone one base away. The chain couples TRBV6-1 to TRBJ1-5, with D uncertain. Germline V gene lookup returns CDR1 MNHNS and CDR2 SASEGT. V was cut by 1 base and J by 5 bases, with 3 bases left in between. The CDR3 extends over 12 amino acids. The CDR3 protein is CASSEGDQPQHF. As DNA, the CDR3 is TGTGCCAGCAGTGAAGGGGATCAGCCCCAGCATTTT.

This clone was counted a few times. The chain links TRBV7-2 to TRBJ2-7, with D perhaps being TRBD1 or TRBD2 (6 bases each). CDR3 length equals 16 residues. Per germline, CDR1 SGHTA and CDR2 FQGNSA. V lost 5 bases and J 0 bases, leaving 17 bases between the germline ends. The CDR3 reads CASSPRGGRSSYEQYF. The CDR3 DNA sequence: TGTGCCAGCAGCCCCAGGGGAGGTCGGAGCTCCTACGAGCAGTACTTC.

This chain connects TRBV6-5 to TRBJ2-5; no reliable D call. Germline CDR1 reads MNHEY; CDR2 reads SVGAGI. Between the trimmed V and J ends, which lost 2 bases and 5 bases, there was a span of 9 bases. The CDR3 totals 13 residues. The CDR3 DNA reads TGTGCCAGCAGTTACGGTGGGTCGGAGACCCAGTACTTC. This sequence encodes CASSYGGSETQYF.

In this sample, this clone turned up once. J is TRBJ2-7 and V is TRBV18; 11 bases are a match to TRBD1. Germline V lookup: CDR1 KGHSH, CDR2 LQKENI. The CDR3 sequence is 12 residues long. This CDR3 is CASSSGQGALRV. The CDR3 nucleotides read TGTGCCAGCTCATCCGGACAGGGGGCTCTACGGGTA.

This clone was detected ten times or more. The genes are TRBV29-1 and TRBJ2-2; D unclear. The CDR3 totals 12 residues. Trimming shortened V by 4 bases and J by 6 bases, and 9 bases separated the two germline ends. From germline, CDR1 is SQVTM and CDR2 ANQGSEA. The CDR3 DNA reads TGCAGCGTTGTTCCCTTTGCCGGGGAGCTGTTTTTT. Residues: CSVVPFAGELFF.

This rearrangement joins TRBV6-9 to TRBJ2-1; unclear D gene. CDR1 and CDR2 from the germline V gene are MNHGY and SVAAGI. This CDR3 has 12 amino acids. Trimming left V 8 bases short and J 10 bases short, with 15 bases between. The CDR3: CASEPLRKEQFF. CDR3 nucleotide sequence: TGTGCCAGCGAGCCTCTAAGAAAAGAGCAGTTCTTC.

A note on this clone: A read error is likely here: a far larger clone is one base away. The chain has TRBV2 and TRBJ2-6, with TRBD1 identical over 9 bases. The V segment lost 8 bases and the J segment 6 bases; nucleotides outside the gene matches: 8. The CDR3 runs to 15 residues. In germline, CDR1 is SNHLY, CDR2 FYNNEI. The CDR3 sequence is CASGRDRAEANVLTF. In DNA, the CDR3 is TGTGCCAGCGGCCGGGACAGGGCTGAGGCCAACGTCCTGACTTTC.

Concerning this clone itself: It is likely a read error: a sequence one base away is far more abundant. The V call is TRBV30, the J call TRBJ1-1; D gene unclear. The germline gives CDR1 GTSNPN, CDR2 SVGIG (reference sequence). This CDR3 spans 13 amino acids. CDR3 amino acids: CAWSVAENTEAIF. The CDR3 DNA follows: TGTGCCTGGAGTGTAGCAGAGAACACTGAAGCTATCTTT.

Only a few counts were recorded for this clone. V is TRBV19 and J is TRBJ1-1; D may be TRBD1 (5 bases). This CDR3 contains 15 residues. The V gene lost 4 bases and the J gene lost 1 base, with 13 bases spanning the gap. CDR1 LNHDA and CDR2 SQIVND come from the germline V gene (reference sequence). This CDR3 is CASSTSGTANTEAFF. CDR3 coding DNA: TGTGCCAGTAGTACATCCGGGACTGCGAACACTGAAGCTTTCTTT. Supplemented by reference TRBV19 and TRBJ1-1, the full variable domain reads DGGITQSPKYLFRKEGQNVTLSCEQNLNHDAMYWYRQDPGQGLRLIYYSQIVNDFQKGDIAEGYSVSREKKESFPLTVTSAQKNPTAFYLCASSTSGTANTEAFFGQGTRLTVV.

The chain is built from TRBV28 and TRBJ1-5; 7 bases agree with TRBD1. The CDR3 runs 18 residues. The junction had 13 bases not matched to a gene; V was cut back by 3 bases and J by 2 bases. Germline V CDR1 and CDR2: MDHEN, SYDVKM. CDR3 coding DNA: TGTGCCAGCAGTTTGCGTTGGGCAGGGGGAGTCGGCAATCAGCCCCAGCATTTT. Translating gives CASSLRWAGGVGNQPQHF. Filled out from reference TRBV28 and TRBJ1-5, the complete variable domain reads DVKVTQSSRYLVKRTGEKVFLECVQDMDHENMFWYRQDPGLGLRLIYFSYDVKMKEKGDIPEGYSVSREKKERFSLILESASTNQTSMYLCASSLRWAGGVGNQPQHFGDGTRLSIL.

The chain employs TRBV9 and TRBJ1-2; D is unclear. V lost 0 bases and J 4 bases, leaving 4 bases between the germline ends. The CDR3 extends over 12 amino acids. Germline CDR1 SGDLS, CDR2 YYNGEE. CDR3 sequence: CASSVGVYGYTF. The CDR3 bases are TGTGCCAGCAGCGTAGGAGTCTATGGCTACACCTTC.

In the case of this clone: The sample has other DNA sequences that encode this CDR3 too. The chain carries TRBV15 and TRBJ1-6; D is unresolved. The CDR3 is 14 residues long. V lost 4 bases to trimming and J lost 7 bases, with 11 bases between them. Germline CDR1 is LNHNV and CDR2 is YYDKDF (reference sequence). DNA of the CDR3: TGTGCCACCAGCAAAGCGAGGAGCAATTCACCCCTCCACTTT. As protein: CATSKARSNSPLHF.

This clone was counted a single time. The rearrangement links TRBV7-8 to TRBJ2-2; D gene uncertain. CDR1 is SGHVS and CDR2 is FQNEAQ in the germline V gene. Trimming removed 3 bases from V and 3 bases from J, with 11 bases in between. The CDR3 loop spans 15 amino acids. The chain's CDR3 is CASSFTGRDTGELFF. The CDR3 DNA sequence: TGTGCCAGCAGCTTCACCGGTCGGGACACCGGGGAGCTGTTTTTT. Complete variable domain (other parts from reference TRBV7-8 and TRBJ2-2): GAGVSQSPRYKVAKRGQDVALRCDPISGHVSLFWYQQALGQGPEFLTYFQNEAQLDKSGLPSDRFFAERPEGSVSTLKIQRTQQEDSAVYLCASSFTGRDTGELFFGEGSRLTVL.

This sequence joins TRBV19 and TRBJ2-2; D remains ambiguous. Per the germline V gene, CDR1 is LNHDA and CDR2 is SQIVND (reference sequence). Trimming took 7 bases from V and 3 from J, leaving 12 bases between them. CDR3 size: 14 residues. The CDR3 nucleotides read TGTGCCAGTAAGCCAACAGAGTACACCGGGGAGCTGTTTTTT. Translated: CASKPTEYTGELFF.

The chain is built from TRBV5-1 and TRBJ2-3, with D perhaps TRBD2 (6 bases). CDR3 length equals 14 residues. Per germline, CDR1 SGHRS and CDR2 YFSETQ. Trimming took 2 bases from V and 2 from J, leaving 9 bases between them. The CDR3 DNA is TGCGCCAGCAGCTTAGGCGGGAACACAGATACGCAGTATTTT. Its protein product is CASSLGGNTDTQYF.

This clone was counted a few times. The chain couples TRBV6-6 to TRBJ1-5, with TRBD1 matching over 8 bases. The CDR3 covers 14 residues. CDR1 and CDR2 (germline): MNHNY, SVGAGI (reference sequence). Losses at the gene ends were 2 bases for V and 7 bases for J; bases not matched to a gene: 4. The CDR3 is CASSYGQGSQPQHF. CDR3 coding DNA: TGTGCCAGCAGTTACGGACAGGGAAGCCAGCCCCAGCATTTT.

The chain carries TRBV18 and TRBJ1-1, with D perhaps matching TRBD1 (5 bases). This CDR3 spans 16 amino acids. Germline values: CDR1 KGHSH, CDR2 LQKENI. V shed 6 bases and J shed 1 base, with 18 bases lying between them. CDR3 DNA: TGTGCCAGCTCTTCCGGGCGGGGCACGGCGAACACTGAAGCTTTCTTT. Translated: CASSSGRGTANTEAFF. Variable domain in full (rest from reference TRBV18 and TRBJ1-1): NAGVMQNPRHLVRRRGQEARLRCSPMKGHSHVYWYRQLPEEGLKFMVYLQKENIIDESGMPKERFSAEFPKEGPSILRIQQVVRGDSAAYFCASSSGRGTANTEAFFGQGTRLTVV.

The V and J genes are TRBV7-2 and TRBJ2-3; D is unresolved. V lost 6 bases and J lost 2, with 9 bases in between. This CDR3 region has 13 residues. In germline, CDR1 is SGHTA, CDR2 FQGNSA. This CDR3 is CASSLQNTDTQYF. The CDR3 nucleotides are TGTGCCAGCAGTCTCCAGAACACAGATACGCAGTATTTT. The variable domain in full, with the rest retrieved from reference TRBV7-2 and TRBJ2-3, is GAGVSQSPSNKVTEKGKDVELRCDPISGHTALYWYRQSLGQGLEFLIYFQGNSAPDKSGLPSDRFSAERTGGSVSTLTIQRTQQEDSAVYLCASSLQNTDTQYFGPGTRLTVL.

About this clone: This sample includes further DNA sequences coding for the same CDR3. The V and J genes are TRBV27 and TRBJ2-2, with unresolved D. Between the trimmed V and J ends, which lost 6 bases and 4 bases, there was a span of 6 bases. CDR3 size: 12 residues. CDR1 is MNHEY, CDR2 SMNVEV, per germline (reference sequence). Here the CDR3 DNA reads TGTGCCAGCAGCCACCCCACCGGGGAGCTGTTTTTT. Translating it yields CASSHPTGELFF.

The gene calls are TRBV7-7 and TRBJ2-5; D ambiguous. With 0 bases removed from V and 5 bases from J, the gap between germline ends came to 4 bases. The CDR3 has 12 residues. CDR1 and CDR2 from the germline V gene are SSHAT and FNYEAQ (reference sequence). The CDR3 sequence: CASSLAIETQYF. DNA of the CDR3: TGTGCCAGCAGCTTAGCGATCGAGACCCAGTACTTC.

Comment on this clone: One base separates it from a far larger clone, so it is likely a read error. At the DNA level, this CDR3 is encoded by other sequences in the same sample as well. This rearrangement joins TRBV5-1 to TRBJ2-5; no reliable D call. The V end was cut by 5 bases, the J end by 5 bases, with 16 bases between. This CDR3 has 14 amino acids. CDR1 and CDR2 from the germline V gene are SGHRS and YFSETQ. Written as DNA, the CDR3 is TGCGCCAGCAGTCCTCTCCTCCCCTCTGAGACCCAGTACTTC. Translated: CASSPLLPSETQYF. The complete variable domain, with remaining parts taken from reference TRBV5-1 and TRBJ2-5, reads KAGVTQTPRYLIKTRGQQVTLSCSPISGHRSVSWYQQTPGQGLQFLFEYFSETQRNKGNFPGRFSGRQFSNSRSEMNVSTLELGDSALYLCASSPLLPSETQYFGPGTRLLVL.

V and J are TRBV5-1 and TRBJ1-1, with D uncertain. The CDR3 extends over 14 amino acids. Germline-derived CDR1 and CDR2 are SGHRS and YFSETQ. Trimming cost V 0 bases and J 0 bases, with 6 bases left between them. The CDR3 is CASSLGSLNTEAFF. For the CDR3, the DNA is TGCGCCAGCAGCTTGGGGAGCCTGAACACTGAAGCTTTCTTT.

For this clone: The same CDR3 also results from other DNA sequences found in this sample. CDR3 bases: TGTGCCAGCAGGCCCGCCCGGCGGGAGAGGAATGAGCAGTACTTC. Residues: CASRPARRERNEQYF. The rearrangement links TRBV6-5 to TRBJ2-7, with TRBD2 matching 7 bases. Per the germline V gene, CDR1 is MNHEY and CDR2 is SVGAGI. V was clipped by 6 bases and J by 7 bases; unmatched bases: 15. The CDR3 loop spans 15 amino acids.

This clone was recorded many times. The CDR3 nucleotides read TGTGCCACCAGCAGAGATTTCGCCGGGGAGCTGTTTTTT. This encodes CATSRDFAGELFF. V usage is TRBV15 and J usage is TRBJ2-2; no reliable D call. Looked up from germline, CDR1 is LNHNV and CDR2 is YYDKDF (reference sequence). V shed 0 bases and J shed 6 bases, with 5 bases lying between them. The CDR3 is 13 amino acids.

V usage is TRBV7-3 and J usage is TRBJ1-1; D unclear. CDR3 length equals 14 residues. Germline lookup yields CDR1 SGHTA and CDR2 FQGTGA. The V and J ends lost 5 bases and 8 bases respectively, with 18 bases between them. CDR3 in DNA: TGTGCCAGCAGCCTCTCGGGTGGGGTACAAGAAGCTTTCTTT. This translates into CASSLSGGVQEAFF.